This entry describes one TCR beta chain. Patients at the Seattle site were enrolled during active infection and followed longitudinally. This sample stems from a study of blood T cell repertoires in COVID-19. The CDR3 has 15 residues. Using immunoSEQ multiplex PCR, the repertoire was profiled, and TCRdb retains in-frame clones only, with some absent. The table has under 350,000 clones, roughly 90% seen once. The V call is TRBV12-2, the J call TRBJ1-5; TRBD1 reflects the table's D call only, with no check against the DNA. TRBV12-2 represents a pseudogene. Sequenced material: peripheral blood. The TCR comes from a woman aged 25 to 39 with COVID-19, enrolled during active disease. CDR3 sequence reads: CASRPRAGGSQPQHF. The CDR3 bases are TGTGCAAGTCGCCCCCGGGCAGGGGGCAGTCAGCCCCAGCATTTT.